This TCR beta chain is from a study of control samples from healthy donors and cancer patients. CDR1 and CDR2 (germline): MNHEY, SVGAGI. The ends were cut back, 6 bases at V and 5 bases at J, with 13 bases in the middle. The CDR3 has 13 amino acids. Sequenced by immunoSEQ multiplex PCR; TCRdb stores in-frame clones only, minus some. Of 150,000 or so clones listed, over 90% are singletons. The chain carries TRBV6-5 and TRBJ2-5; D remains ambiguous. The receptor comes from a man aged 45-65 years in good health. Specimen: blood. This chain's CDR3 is CASRAPGSETQYF. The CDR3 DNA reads TGTGCCAGCAGGGCCCCCGGAAGTGAGACCCAGTACTTC.